This TCR beta chain was sequenced during a study of post-analysis software for immune sequencing data. For the study at large: Included among the disease courses, which were recorded for the cohort, were relapsing-remitting, secondary progressive and progressive-relapsing multiple sclerosis.

V shed 3 bases and J 2 bases; nucleotides not matched to a gene: 5. Per the germline V gene, CDR1 is SGHKS and CDR2 is YYEKEE (reference sequence). CDR3 length: 16 residues. Unique molecular identifiers featured in each of the TCR beta cDNA libraries. When about 1 to 11 million T cells were used, they gave some 520,000 cDNA molecules. TCRdb processed the PCR reads anew with MiXCR; each CDR3 protein has one entry. The data hold hundreds of thousands of distinct CDR3 sequences, with around 64% observed a single time. About this clonotype itself: Antigen specificity is unknown.

Notes on the study in general: Controls significantly exceeded multiple sclerosis patients in normalized Chao1 diversity. Five TRBV segments, including TRBV5-6, TRBV5-1 and TRBV20-1, were more frequent in patients than controls. Batch-mates among the samples co-clustered strongly by F measure.

Sequenced material: blood. V is TRBV5-5 and J is TRBJ2-3; TRBD1 matches 11 bases. The TCR sequence derives from a girl aged 2-15 years with multiple sclerosis. CDR3 loop: CASSSGTGGITDTQYF. The CDR3 DNA sequence: TGTGCCAGCAGCTCCGGGACAGGGGGAATCACAGATACGCAGTATTTT.